A single sample is the source of the 16 T cell receptor beta chains below, sequenced in a study of Graves' ophthalmopathy and Graves' hyperthyroidism. The authors amplified TCR beta CDR3 regions, and they did so from RNA transcripts for repertoire sequencing. First-round RT-PCR employed HTBI primers, with a second-round multiplex PCR after it. A single record per CDR3 protein comes from TCRdb applying MiXCR to the multiplex PCR reads. In the table there are more than 1,000,000 distinct CDR3 sequences, less than 45% of which are singletons. The sample comprised peripheral blood or thyroid tissue (not recorded which). The receptors stem from an adult man with Graves' hyperthyroidism.

Ten or more counts support this clonotype. The chain joins TRBV5-1 to TRBJ2-6, with TRBD2 as a possible D gene (6 bases). The CDR3 sequence is 16 residues long. Germline lookup yields CDR1 SGHRS and CDR2 YFSETQ. Trimming took off 0 bases at V and 1 base at J, with 8 bases between the two ends. DNA of the CDR3: TGCGCCAGCAGCTTGGCCGCGGGGTCTGGGGCCAACGTCCTGACTTTC. Amino acid sequence: CASSLAAGSGANVLTF.

The chain joins TRBV13 to TRBJ2-7, with D perhaps matching TRBD1 or TRBD2 (6 bases each). This CDR3 has 14 residues. V dropped 5 bases and J dropped 4 bases, with 15 bases sitting between them. The germline CDR1 and CDR2 sequences are PRHDT and FYEKMQ (reference sequence). The CDR3 region is CASSVRRGVYEQYF. The CDR3 bases are TGTGCCAGCAGCGTCCGGAGGGGGGTGTACGAGCAGTACTTC. Filled out from reference TRBV13 and TRBJ2-7, the complete variable domain reads AAGVIQSPRHLIKEKRETATLKCYPIPRHDTVYWYQQGPGQDPQFLISFYEKMQSDKGSIPDRFSAQQFSDYHSELNMSSLELGDSALYFCASSVRRGVYEQYFGPGTRLTVT.

V usage is TRBV9 and J usage is TRBJ1-6; the match to TRBD1 covers 7 bases. Trimming took 4 bases from V and 6 from J; bases not matched to a gene: 4. Germline CDR1 reads SGDLS; CDR2 reads YYNGEE. The CDR3 is 14 amino acids. The chain's CDR3 is CASSSGQANSPLHF. CDR3 nucleotide sequence: TGTGCCAGCAGCTCCGGACAGGCTAATTCACCCCTCCACTTT.

This chain connects TRBV19 to TRBJ1-4; maybe TRBD1 (5 bases). Germline CDR1 is LNHDA and CDR2 is SQIVND (reference sequence). V gave up 8 bases and J gave up 2 bases, with 15 bases separating them. The CDR3 runs to 15 residues. The CDR3 DNA sequence: TGTGCCAGTGGAAACTCGGGGGTCACTAATGAAAAACTGTTTTTT. This encodes CASGNSGVTNEKLFF.

This clonotype has a handful of counts. The rearrangement links TRBV20-1 to TRBJ2-7; D gene unclear. Germline V lookup: CDR1 DFQATT, CDR2 SNEGSKA (reference sequence). This CDR3 is built from 14 residues. Trimming removed 5 bases from V and 0 bases from J, with 14 bases in between. CDR3 amino acids: CSAARPQSSYEQYF. The DNA for the CDR3 is TGCAGTGCTGCCAGGCCCCAGAGCTCCTACGAGCAGTACTTC.

This clonotype turned up a few times. The chain combines TRBV3-1 with TRBJ1-1; D unresolved. This CDR3 contains 12 residues. V lost 0 bases and J 13 bases, leaving 12 bases between the germline ends. The germline V gene encodes CDR1 LGHDT and CDR2 YNNKEL (reference sequence). CDR3 nucleotide sequence: TGTGCCAGCAGCCAAGATCTGGGTATTGGTTTCTTT. This gives the protein CASSQDLGIGFF.

This clonotype has at least ten counts. V usage is TRBV29-1 and J usage is TRBJ1-1, with D possibly matching TRBD1 (6 bases). Per the germline V gene, CDR1 is SQVTM and CDR2 is ANQGSEA. CDR3 length: 13 amino acids. V lost 4 bases, J lost 1 base, and 10 bases lay in between. The CDR3 loop reads CSVVQGPNTEAFF. The CDR3 DNA is TGCAGCGTTGTTCAGGGGCCGAACACTGAAGCTTTCTTT.

This clonotype has ten or more counts. The rearrangement uses TRBV25-1 and TRBJ1-2; D call uncertain. CDR3 size: 13 residues. Germline assignment: CDR1 MGHDK and CDR2 SYGVNS. V was trimmed by 3 bases and J by 1 base, leaving 6 bases between them. CDR3 sequence reads: CASSEVLNYGYTF. The CDR3 DNA reads TGTGCCAGCAGTGAGGTCCTTAACTATGGCTACACCTTC.

This chain joins TRBV12-3 or TRBV12-4 and TRBJ2-6; D is unclear. The CDR3 runs to 13 residues. Trimming shortened V by 8 bases and J by 1 base, and 6 bases separated the two germline ends. The CDR3 DNA follows: TGTGCCAGCCAAGCATCTGGGGCCAACGTCCTGACTTTC. This translates into CASQASGANVLTF.

This sequence joins TRBV2 and TRBJ1-2; D not certain. Trimming removed 6 bases at V and 5 bases at J, with 16 bases between. The CDR3 contains 14 residues. Germline CDR1 is SNHLY and CDR2 is FYNNEI. The CDR3 is CASRSRVGRYGYTF. DNA for the CDR3: TGTGCCAGCAGAAGTAGGGTCGGGAGATATGGCTACACCTTC.

The rearrangement joins TRBV10-2 to TRBJ2-7; no reliable D call. The CDR3 length is 15 residues. V gave up 4 bases and J gave up 3 bases, with 16 bases separating them. Germline V CDR1 and CDR2: WSHSY, SAAADI. CDR3 coding DNA: TGCGCCAGCAGTGCCAGCTCGGCAGAGTTCTACGAGCAGTACTTC. Encoded protein: CASSASSAEFYEQYF.

A note on this clonotype: The germline gene is not matched at one end of the junction; a read error may be the cause. The rearrangement uses TRBV2 and TRBJ1-6; no definite D call. CDR1 is SNHLY and CDR2 is FYNNEI in the germline V gene. CDR3 length: 15 amino acids. The CDR3 spells CACSATAALNSPLHF. DNA of the CDR3: TGTGCCTGCAGTGCTACCGCGGCCTTAAATTCACCCCTCCACTTT.

This clonotype was observed many times. The chain couples TRBV6-5 to TRBJ1-2; D gene uncertain. Germline CDR1 and CDR2: MNHEY and SVGAGI. The CDR3 loop spans 12 amino acids. V was pared by 1 base and J by 5 bases, with 5 bases between. CDR3 in DNA: TGTGCCAGCAGTTACTTGGGGTATGGCTACACCTTC. This sequence encodes CASSYLGYGYTF.

This clonotype appeared a few times. The chain recombines TRBV29-1 with TRBJ2-3; 10 bases match TRBD2. In germline, CDR1 is SQVTM, CDR2 ANQGSEA. Losses at the gene ends were 4 bases for V and 3 bases for J; bases not matched to a gene: 4. CDR3 length: 14 amino acids. In nucleotides, the CDR3 is TGCAGCGTTGGGTCTAGCGGGGGAACAGATACGCAGTATTTT. Translated: CSVGSSGGTDTQYF.

Notes on this clonotype: The junction differs from germline at one of its ends, possibly a read error. The chain is built from TRBV20-1 and TRBJ1-5; D is uncertain. The CDR3 loop spans 13 amino acids. CDR1 is DFQATT and CDR2 is SNEGSKA in the germline V gene (reference sequence). The CDR3 is CSAARPNKQPLHF. CDR3 in DNA: TGCAGTGCTGCCAGGCCCAACAAACAGCCCCTGCATTTT.

This clonotype has ten or more counts. The chain is built from TRBV11-2 and TRBJ2-5; weak D call: TRBD1 (5 bases). There are 16 residues in the CDR3. Trimming cost V 1 base and J 3 bases, with 15 bases left between them. Germline CDR1 SGHAT, CDR2 FQNNGV. CDR3 amino acids: CASSLGSGIIKETQYF. The CDR3, as DNA: TGTGCCAGCAGCTTAGGATCAGGGATAATCAAAGAGACCCAGTACTTC.